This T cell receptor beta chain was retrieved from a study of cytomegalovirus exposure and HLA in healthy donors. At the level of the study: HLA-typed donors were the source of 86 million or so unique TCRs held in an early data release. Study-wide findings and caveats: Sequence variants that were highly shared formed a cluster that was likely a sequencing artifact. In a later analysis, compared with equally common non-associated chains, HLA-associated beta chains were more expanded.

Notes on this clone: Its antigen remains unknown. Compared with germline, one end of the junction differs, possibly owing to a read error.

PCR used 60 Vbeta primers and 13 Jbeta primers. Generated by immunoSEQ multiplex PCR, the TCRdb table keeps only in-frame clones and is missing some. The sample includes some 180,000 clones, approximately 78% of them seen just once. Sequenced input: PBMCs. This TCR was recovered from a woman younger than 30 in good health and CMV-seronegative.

The CDR3 bases are TGTTCCAGCAGGCCTAAATGGGGGCTGAGGGGGGGCACTGAAGCTTTCTTT. Amino acid sequence: CSSRPKWGLRGGTEAFF. The gene calls are TRBV7-9 and TRBJ1-1; weak D call: TRBD1 (6 bases). Per germline, CDR1 SEHNR and CDR2 FQNEAQ (reference sequence). This CDR3 spans 17 amino acids.